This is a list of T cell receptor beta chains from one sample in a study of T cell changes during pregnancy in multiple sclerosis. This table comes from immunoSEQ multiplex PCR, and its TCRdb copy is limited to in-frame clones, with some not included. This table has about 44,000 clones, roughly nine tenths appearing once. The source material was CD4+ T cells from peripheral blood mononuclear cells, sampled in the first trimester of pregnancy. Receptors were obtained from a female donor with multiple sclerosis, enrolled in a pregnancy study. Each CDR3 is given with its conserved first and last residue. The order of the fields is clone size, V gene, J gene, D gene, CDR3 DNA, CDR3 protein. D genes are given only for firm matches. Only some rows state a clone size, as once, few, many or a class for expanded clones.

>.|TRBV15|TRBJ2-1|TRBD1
TGTGCCACCAGCAGAGTGGGACAGGGGATAAGGGAGCAGTTCTTC
CATSRVGQGIREQFF
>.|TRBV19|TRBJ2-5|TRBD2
TGTGCCAGTAGTATTGGACTAGCGGGGGAGACCCAGTACTTC
CASSIGLAGETQYF
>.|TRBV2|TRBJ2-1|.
TGTGCCAGCAGCCAACGCCAGGGGAATGAGCAGTTCTTC
CASSQRQGNEQFF
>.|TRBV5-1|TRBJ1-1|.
TGCGCCAGCAGCTTGGGTCAGGGGAGGAACACTGAAGCTTTCTTT
CASSLGQGRNTEAFF
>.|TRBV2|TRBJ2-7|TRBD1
TGTGCCAGCAGGCCGGGACAGGGATACGAGCAGTACTTC
CASRPGQGYEQYF
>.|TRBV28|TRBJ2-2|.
TGTGCCAGCAGTTACAGGGTCGACACCGGGGAGCTGTTTTTT
CASSYRVDTGELFF
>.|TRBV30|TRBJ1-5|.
TGTGCCTGGAGTGCCCTTGGGCAGAGCAATCAGCCCCAGCATTTT
CAWSALGQSNQPQHF
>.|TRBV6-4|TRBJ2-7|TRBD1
TGTGCCAGTGACGGACAGGAAGGGGCGGTCGCCCTCTACGAGCAGTACTTC
CASDGQEGAVALYEQYF
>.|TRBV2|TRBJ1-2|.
TGTGCCAGCAGTGCCAATAGCGGAACTAATTACTATGGCTACACCTTC
CASSANSGTNYYGYTF
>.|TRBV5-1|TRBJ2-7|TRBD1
TGCGCCAGCAGCCCCCGACAGGGGACGCCTTCCAGCGAGCAGTACTTC
CASSPRQGTPSSEQYF
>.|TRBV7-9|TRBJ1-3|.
TGTGCCAGCAGCTTACTCGGGGGGGGAGCCGGCTCTGGAAACACCATATATTTT
CASSLLGGGAGSGNTIYF
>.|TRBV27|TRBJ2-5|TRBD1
TGTGCCAGCAGTTTCGGGACAGGGGAAGAGACCCAGTACTTC
CASSFGTGEETQYF
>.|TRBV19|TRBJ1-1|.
TGTGCCAGTAGTCCCCGGACAGCGAACACTGAAGCTTTCTTT
CASSPRTANTEAFF
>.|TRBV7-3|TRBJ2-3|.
TGTGCCAGCAGCCTAAACGGCGGGACGCTAGATACGCAGTATTTT
CASSLNGGTLDTQYF
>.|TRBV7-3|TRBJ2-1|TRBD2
TGTGCCAGCGGTTCAGGACTAGAGAGGAATGAGCAGTTCTTC
CASGSGLERNEQFF
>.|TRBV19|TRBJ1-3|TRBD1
TGTGCCAGTAGTATACTGGCGGGACAGGCGAGCTCTGGAAACACCATATATTTT
CASSILAGQASSGNTIYF
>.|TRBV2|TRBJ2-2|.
TGTGCCAGCAGTGGCGAGAGCGGCCAATTAACCGGGGAGCTGTTTTTT
CASSGESGQLTGELFF
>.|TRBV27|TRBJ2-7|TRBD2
TGTGCCAGCAGTTTGCTAGCGGGAGGATACGAGCAGTACTTC
CASSLLAGGYEQYF
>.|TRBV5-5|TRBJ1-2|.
TGTGCCAGCAGCTTGCGTGCAGGGGTCATGTTTTTGGATGGCTACACCTTC
CASSLRAGVMFLDGYTF
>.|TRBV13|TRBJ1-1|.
TGTGCCAGCAGCCCCCCAGGACTGAGGACTGAAGCTTTCTTT
CASSPPGLRTEAFF
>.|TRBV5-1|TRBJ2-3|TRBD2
TGCGCCAGCAGCTCCTTCGGGACTAGCGGGAGTAGCACAGATACGCAGTATTTT
CASSSFGTSGSSTDTQYF
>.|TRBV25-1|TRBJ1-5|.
TGTGCCAGCAGTGCCTCGGGGGATAGCAATCAGCCCCAGCATTTT
CASSASGDSNQPQHF
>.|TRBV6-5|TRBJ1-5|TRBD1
TGTGCCAGCAGCCCTACAGGGGACGCCAATCAGCCCCAGCATTTT
CASSPTGDANQPQHF
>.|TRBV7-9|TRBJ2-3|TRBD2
TGTGCCAGCAGAAAGGGCCCTAGCGGGAGCACGACAGATACGCAGTATTTT
CASRKGPSGSTTDTQYF
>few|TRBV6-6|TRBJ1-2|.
TGTGCCAGCAGCACTAACAGGGACCGAAACTATGGCTACACCTTC
CASSTNRDRNYGYTF
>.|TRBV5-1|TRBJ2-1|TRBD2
TGCGCCAGCAGCTTGACTAGCGGGGTAAGAAATGAGCAGTTCTTC
CASSLTSGVRNEQFF
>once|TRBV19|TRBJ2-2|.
TGTGCCAGTAGTATCTTTAGTGGGAACACCGGGGAGCTGTTTTTT
CASSIFSGNTGELFF
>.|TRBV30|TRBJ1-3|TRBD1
TGTGCCTGGACGAGACAGGGGGTAGGAAACACCATATATTTT
CAWTRQGVGNTIYF
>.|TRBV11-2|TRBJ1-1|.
TGTGCCAGCAGCCGATTTACAGGAAACACTGAAGCTTTCTTT
CASSRFTGNTEAFF
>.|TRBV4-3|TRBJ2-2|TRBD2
TGCGCCAGCAGCCGTGGACTAGCGGAAGGGACCGGGGAGCTGTTTTTT
CASSRGLAEGTGELFF
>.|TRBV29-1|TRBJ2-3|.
TGCAGCGTTGAAGGGGGGACTAGCACAGATACGCAGTATTTT
CSVEGGTSTDTQYF
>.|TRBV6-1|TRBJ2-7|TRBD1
TGTGCCAGCAGTGCTGCCCCTAGGGACAGGGGTACCTACGAGCAGTACTTC
CASSAAPRDRGTYEQYF
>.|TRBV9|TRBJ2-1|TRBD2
TGTGCTACGGGGAGGGGTGTAATCAATGAGCAGTTCTTC
CATGRGVINEQFF